This T cell receptor (beta chain) appears in the sequencing data of a study of CD8+CD57+ T cells in acquired aplastic anemia. The overall study: Yields of DNA that came from sorted CD4+ and CD8+ cells averaged 3.2 ug.

Researchers used genomic DNA as the template to profile TCR beta VDJ and CDR3. TCRdb called the reads again in MiXCR, with one record for every CDR3 protein. The repertoire holds more than 100,000 distinct CDR3 sequences, with less than 45% as singletons. This clonotype turned up a few times. The CDR3 contains 16 residues. CDR1 is MNHNS, CDR2 SASEGT, per germline. After removal of 3 bases from V and 3 bases from J, the junction contained 5 bases not matched to a gene. Source material: sorted CD4+, CD8+, or CD8+CD57+ T cells (not recorded which) from PBMCs. The origin of this receptor is a human donor in good health, serving as a control. The chain carries TRBV6-1 and TRBJ1-4, with TRBD1 matching 9 bases. CDR3 residues: CASSEGQGVANEKLFF. DNA for the CDR3: TGTGCCAGCAGTGAGGGACAGGGAGTAGCTAATGAAAAACTGTTTTTT.